Presented here are 4 T cell receptor beta chains from one specimen sequenced in a study of beta chain features in type 1 diabetes. Reverse transcription of all isolated RNA meant that expressed TCRB transcripts were sequenced. Produced via immunoSEQ multiplex PCR; TCRdb's table is partial and in-frame only. The table records 620,000 or so clones, roughly a sixth of them present only once. Sequencing was carried out using naive CD4+ T cells from blood. The receptor set was obtained from a man aged 18 to 35 in good health.

In DNA form, the CDR3 reads TGTGCCAGCAGTCCAGGGGACAGGGGCGCCCCTGGGGAAAAACTGTTTTTT. This codes for CASSPGDRGAPGEKLFF. The V gene is TRBV9, the J gene TRBJ1-4; 10 bases agree with TRBD1. The germline CDR1 and CDR2 sequences are SGDLS and YYNGEE. The CDR3 runs to 17 residues. The junction had 15 bases not matched to a gene; V was cut back by 5 bases and J by 8 bases.

This chain connects TRBV11-2 to TRBJ2-1, with D perhaps TRBD1 (6 bases). This CDR3 comprises 17 residues. CDR1 and CDR2 (germline): SGHAT, FQNNGV. Trimming took 7 bases from V and 2 from J, leaving 21 bases between them. CDR3 nucleotides: TGTGCCAGCATCGGCACAGAATTCAGGGGAACCTACAATGAGCAGTTCTTC. This gives the protein CASIGTEFRGTYNEQFF.

This clone was found a few times. The chain employs TRBV6-5 and TRBJ1-2, with 7 positions matching TRBD1. The CDR3 length is 16 residues. CDR1 is MNHEY, CDR2 SVGAGI, per germline. V dropped 2 bases and J dropped 2; count of bases not matched to a gene: 8. For the CDR3, the DNA is TGTGCCAGCAGTTACCGCACCGACAGGGCGAACTATGGCTACACCTTC. Translating it yields CASSYRTDRANYGYTF.

The gene calls are TRBV7-9 and TRBJ2-1; possible D gene TRBD2, 5 bases. The V and J ends lost 3 bases and 7 bases respectively, with 10 bases between them. The germline V gene has CDR1 SEHNR and CDR2 FQNEAQ (reference sequence). The CDR3 has 13 residues. The CDR3 DNA sequence: TGTGCCAGCAGCTTGAGGACTGTAAATGAGCAGTTCTTC. Amino acids: CASSLRTVNEQFF. Based on the CDR3 plus reference TRBV7-9 and TRBJ2-1, the full variable domain is DTGVSQNPRHKITKRGQNVTFRCDPISEHNRLYWYRQTLGQGPEFLTYFQNEAQLEKSRLLSDRFSAERPKGSFSTLEIQRTEQGDSAMYLCASSLRTVNEQFFGPGTRLTVL.